The T cell receptor (beta chain) under discussion was sequenced for a study of human T cells and chemical hapten exposure. One entry per CDR3 protein results from TCRdb running MiXCR on the RACE reads. This sample yields about 97,000 distinct CDR3 sequences, of which 27% are seen a single time; approximately 10% belongs to the top ten. V shed 1 base and J 8 bases; nucleotides not matched to a gene: 11. CDR3 length equals 17 residues. Per the germline V gene, CDR1 is SGHTA and CDR2 is FQGNSA. Time point given: patch test 3, about 24 weeks after DPC sensitization. Specified treatment: therapeutic diphenylcyclopropenone sensitization with weekly scalp DPC.

This TCR was recovered from a man aged 40-50 years with alopecia areata. Some clones in this sample may be carry-over from other donors' samples. The gene calls are TRBV7-2 and TRBJ2-3; TRBD2 matches 11 bases. Sequenced material: whole blood, taken in connection with sensitization to the hapten diphenylcyclopropenone (DPC). CDR3 in DNA: TGTGCCAGCAGCTTAGGGACCCGTAGCGGGAGGGGCGGTACGCAGTATTTT. This encodes CASSLGTRSGRGGTQYF.